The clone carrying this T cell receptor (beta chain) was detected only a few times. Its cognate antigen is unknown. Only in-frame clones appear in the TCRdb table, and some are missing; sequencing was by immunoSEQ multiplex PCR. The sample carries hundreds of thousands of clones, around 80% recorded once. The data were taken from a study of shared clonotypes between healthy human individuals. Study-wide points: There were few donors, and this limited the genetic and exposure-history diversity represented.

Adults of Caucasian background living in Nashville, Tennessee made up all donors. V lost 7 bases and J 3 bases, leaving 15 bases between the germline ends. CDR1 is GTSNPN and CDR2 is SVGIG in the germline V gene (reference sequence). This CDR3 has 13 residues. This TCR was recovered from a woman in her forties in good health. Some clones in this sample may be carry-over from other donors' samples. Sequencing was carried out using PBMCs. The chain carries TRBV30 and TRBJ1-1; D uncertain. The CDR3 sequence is CASAYHSDTEAFF. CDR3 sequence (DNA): TGTGCCTCTGCTTATCACAGTGACACTGAAGCTTTCTTT.